This passage covers 23 T cell receptor beta chains from one sample sequenced in a study of CD8 T cells in ankylosing spondylitis. Their recognized antigens are unknown. Study-level findings and limits: Seemingly characteristic of ankylosing spondylitis blood was a TCR beta motif consisting of under ten highly homologous variants.

TCRdb reprocessed the 5' RACE reads with MiXCR, giving one entry per CDR3 protein. The sample lists roughly 700,000 distinct CDR3 sequences; under 20% were seen once. Input material: blood, either unsorted or a sorted T cell fraction (not recorded which). The receptors were gathered from a male donor with ankylosing spondylitis.

The rearrangement links TRBV6-1 to TRBJ2-2; 9 bases are a match to TRBD1. CDR1 and CDR2 from the germline V gene are MNHNS and SASEGT. V was pared by 4 bases and J by 3 bases, with 6 bases of the junction left unmatched. This CDR3 comprises 16 residues. CDR3 sequence (DNA): TGTGCCAGCAGTGGGGACAGGGTGGTTGACACCGGGGAGCTGTTTTTT. This encodes CASSGDRVVDTGELFF.

This clonotype was detected a few times. The V and J genes are TRBV25-1 and TRBJ2-1; 10 bases match TRBD2. CDR1 is MGHDK, CDR2 SYGVNS, per germline. The CDR3 runs to 15 residues. The V segment lost 4 bases and the J segment 7 bases; nucleotides outside the gene matches: 7. CDR3 nucleotides: TGTGCCAGCAGTGCCACTAGCGGGAAATATAATGAGCAGTTCTTC. Protein sequence: CASSATSGKYNEQFF. Together with reference TRBV25-1 and TRBJ2-1, the CDR3 gives the full variable domain: EADIYQTPRYLVIGTGKKITLECSQTMGHDKMYWYQQDPGMELHLIHYSYGVNSTEKGDLSSESTVSRIRTEHFPLTLESARPSHTSQYLCASSATSGKYNEQFFGPGTRLTVL.

This clonotype was found a few times. The rearrangement links TRBV20-1 to TRBJ2-1, with TRBD2 matching 7 bases. The germline V gene has CDR1 DFQATT and CDR2 SNEGSKA (reference sequence). The trim removed 6 bases at V and 2 bases at J, leaving 7 bases unmatched. This CDR3 spans 14 amino acids. The DNA for the CDR3 is TGCAGTGCCCCCCTAGCGGAGCCCTACAATGAGCAGTTCTTC. As protein: CSAPLAEPYNEQFF.

The table lists this clonotype with a few counts. The chain uses TRBV6-1 and TRBJ2-2; 8 positions match TRBD1. Germline V gene sequence: CDR1 MNHNS, CDR2 SASEGT. This CDR3 is built from 19 residues. V dropped 6 bases and J dropped 0; count of bases not matched to a gene: 15. The CDR3 spells CASRSLTRQGTTNTGELFF. CDR3 bases: TGTGCCAGCAGGTCACTAACTCGACAGGGGACCACGAACACCGGGGAGCTGTTTTTT.

This clonotype was observed many times. The rearrangement uses TRBV29-1 and TRBJ1-5, with TRBD1 matching over 9 bases. V was pared by 4 bases and J by 2 bases, with 0 bases of the junction left unmatched. CDR1 and CDR2 (germline): SQVTM, ANQGSEA. CDR3 length: 13 amino acids. The CDR3 region is CSVGQGGNQPQHF. DNA of the CDR3: TGCAGCGTTGGACAGGGGGGCAATCAGCCCCAGCATTTT.

This clonotype was counted a few times. The rearrangement links TRBV5-1 to TRBJ1-1; D unresolved. V shed 1 base and J shed 8 bases, with 15 bases lying between them. This CDR3 spans 14 amino acids. The V gene's germline CDR1 is SGHRS and CDR2 YFSETQ. The CDR3 DNA is TGCGCCAGCAGCTTGAGTTCGGTCAACGAGGAAGCTTTCTTT. This translates into CASSLSSVNEEAFF. Full variable domain (rest looked up from reference TRBV5-1 and TRBJ1-1): KAGVTQTPRYLIKTRGQQVTLSCSPISGHRSVSWYQQTPGQGLQFLFEYFSETQRNKGNFPGRFSGRQFSNSRSEMNVSTLELGDSALYLCASSLSSVNEEAFFGQGTRLTVV.

This clonotype appeared a few times. CDR3: CASSHSVVPGLNNEQFF. CDR3 coding DNA: TGTGCCAGCAGCCATTCCGTCGTCCCGGGACTTAACAATGAGCAGTTCTTC. V gene TRBV3-1 combines with J gene TRBJ2-1; D may be TRBD2 (6 bases). From germline, CDR1 is LGHDT and CDR2 YNNKEL (reference sequence). With 3 bases removed from V and 5 bases from J, the gap between germline ends came to 20 bases. This CDR3 contains 17 residues.

Notes on this clonotype: The junction and the germline gene differ at one end; a read error may be behind it. This chain links TRBV7-2 with TRBJ2-4; D possibly corresponds to TRBD1 (5 bases). The CDR3 runs 13 residues. CDR1 and CDR2 from the germline V gene are SGHTA and FQGNSA. The CDR3 nucleotides are TGTGCCAGCAGCTTAAGGGCGGACACGCAGGCCGTCTTC. It translates to CASSLRADTQAVF.

Only a few counts were recorded for this clonotype. The rearrangement links TRBV12-3 or TRBV12-4 to TRBJ1-3; D may be TRBD1 (5 bases). Trimming took 2 bases from V and 2 from J, leaving 10 bases between them. The CDR3 totals 15 residues. CDR3 protein: CASSLRAGPGNTIYF. The CDR3 bases are TGTGCCAGCAGTTTAAGGGCAGGGCCTGGAAACACCATATATTTT.

This clonotype showed up just a few times. The CDR3 here is CASSERMFDSYNEQFF. CDR3 bases: TGTGCCAGCAGTGAACGTATGTTTGATTCCTACAATGAGCAGTTCTTC. The rearrangement joins TRBV6-1 to TRBJ2-1; no definite D call. The CDR3 is 16 residues long. The germline gives CDR1 MNHNS, CDR2 SASEGT. The ends were cut back, 2 bases at V and 1 base at J, with 12 bases in the middle.

This clonotype appeared a few times. The chain uses TRBV4-1 and TRBJ1-2; 8 bases line up with TRBD1. After removal of 3 bases from V and 4 bases from J, the junction contained 7 bases not matched to a gene. CDR3 size: 15 residues. Germline CDR1 reads MGHRA; CDR2 reads YSYEKL. This chain's CDR3 is CASSQGQDPLYGYTF. Written as DNA, the CDR3 is TGCGCCAGCAGCCAGGGACAGGATCCTCTCTATGGCTACACCTTC.

This clonotype was found a few times. The chain couples TRBV24-1 to TRBJ2-2; 11 positions match TRBD2. The CDR3 totals 16 residues. The J segment lost 0 bases and the V segment lost 6 bases, leaving 2 bases of the junction unmatched. Germline CDR1 reads KGHDR; CDR2 reads SFDVKD. The CDR3 nucleotides are TGTGCCACCAGTACTAGCGGGGGAGCGAACACCGGGGAGCTGTTTTTT. Encoded protein: CATSTSGGANTGELFF.

The V call is TRBV30, the J call TRBJ1-1; D gene unclear. CDR1 GTSNPN and CDR2 SVGIG come from the germline V gene (reference sequence). This CDR3 region has 13 residues. V shed 1 base and J shed 4 bases, with 10 bases lying between them. The DNA for the CDR3 is TGTGCCTGGAGTGCCCGGCTAGGCACTGAAGCTTTCTTT. Its protein is CAWSARLGTEAFF. The full variable domain, in which reference TRBV30 and TRBJ1-1 provide the parts outside the CDR3, is SQTIHQWPATLVQPVGSPLSLECTVEGTSNPNLYWYRQAAGRGLQLLFYSVGIGQISSEVPQNLSASRPQDRQFILSSKKLLLSDSGFYLCAWSARLGTEAFFGQGTRLTVV.

The CDR3 region has the DNA TGTGCCAGCAGTTACGTGAGTAGGACAGATACGCAGTATTTT. Its translation: CASSYVSRTDTQYF. This chain connects TRBV6-5 to TRBJ2-3; D unresolved. V gave up 2 bases and J gave up 3 bases, with 9 bases separating them. This CDR3 contains 14 residues. The germline gives CDR1 MNHEY, CDR2 SVGAGI.

This clonotype came up many times. The rearrangement joins TRBV5-1 to TRBJ2-3; D is ambiguous. Between the trimmed V and J ends, which lost 0 bases and 0 bases, there was a span of 5 bases. CDR1 SGHRS and CDR2 YFSETQ come from the germline V gene. The CDR3 totals 14 residues. CDR3 loop: CASSLGLSTDTQYF. The CDR3 bases are TGCGCCAGCAGCTTGGGACTTAGCACAGATACGCAGTATTTT.

The rearrangement uses TRBV18 and TRBJ2-3, with TRBD1 matching over 7 bases. J was trimmed by 2 bases and V by 4 bases; bases with no gene match: 6. The germline V gene has CDR1 KGHSH and CDR2 LQKENI. The CDR3 extends over 15 amino acids. CDR3 protein: CASSLGQDDTDTQYF. The CDR3, as DNA: TGTGCCAGCTCACTCGGACAGGATGACACAGATACGCAGTATTTT.

At least ten counts were recorded for this clonotype. The J gene is TRBJ2-1, the V gene TRBV7-8; D not certain. CDR1 SGHVS and CDR2 FQNEAQ come from the germline V gene. The V end was cut by 5 bases, the J end by 0 bases, with 8 bases between. This CDR3 contains 14 residues. CDR3 amino acids: CASSPWDSYNEQFF. CDR3 nucleotide sequence: TGTGCCAGCAGCCCCTGGGACTCCTACAATGAGCAGTTCTTC.

This clonotype appeared a few times. V and J are TRBV3-1 and TRBJ2-5, with TRBD2 matching 9 bases. The ends lost 2 bases at V and 8 bases at J; junction bases unmatched: 9. CDR1 and CDR2 from the germline V gene are LGHDT and YNNKEL (reference sequence). This CDR3 has 15 residues. CDR3 bases: TGTGCCAGCAGCCAACTAGCGGGGCAAGCGGGAACCCAGTACTTC. The encoded protein is CASSQLAGQAGTQYF.

The V call is TRBV24-1, the J call TRBJ2-1; 13 bases are a match to TRBD2. The CDR3 is made up of 21 amino acids. The V gene end was trimmed by 0 bases and the J gene end by 3 bases; junction bases not matched to a gene: 13. The V gene's germline CDR1 is KGHDR and CDR2 SFDVKD. CDR3 coding DNA: TGTGCCACCAGTGATTTGCACGGACTAGCGGGAGCCTTCTACTTCTACAATGAGCAGTTCTTC. Its translation: CATSDLHGLAGAFYFYNEQFF.

This clonotype was recorded a few times. The chain joins TRBV3-1 to TRBJ2-2; tentative D call: TRBD2 (6 bases). The germline V gene encodes CDR1 LGHDT and CDR2 YNNKEL (reference sequence). This CDR3 has 16 residues. With 1 base removed from V and 0 bases from J, the gap between germline ends came to 9 bases. The CDR3 nucleotides read TGTGCCAGCAGCCAAGGCGGGACTTCGAACACCGGGGAGCTGTTTTTT. The encoded protein is CASSQGGTSNTGELFF.

The table lists this clonotype with many counts. The chain uses TRBV12-3 or TRBV12-4 and TRBJ2-3; the D gene is possibly TRBD1 (6 bases). The germline V and J ends were trimmed by 1 base and 2 bases, with 16 bases remaining between them. The CDR3 extends over 17 amino acids. In DNA, the CDR3 is TGTGCCAGCAGTTTAGAACTGGGGTTGGGACACACAGATACGCAGTATTTT. Translating gives CASSLELGLGHTDTQYF.

There are a few counts of this clonotype. The chain combines TRBV7-3 with TRBJ2-3; the D gene is possibly TRBD2 (5 bases). Germline CDR1 is SGHTA and CDR2 is FQGTGA. V shed 2 bases and J shed 5 bases, with 26 bases lying between them. The CDR3 totals 19 residues. The CDR3 DNA reads TGTGCCAGCAGCTTATCTAAGGCGGCTAGCCCTCTCCAGAAAGATACGCAGTATTTT. It codes for CASSLSKAASPLQKDTQYF.

The rearrangement joins TRBV27 to TRBJ1-1; TRBD1 is a possible D gene (6 bases). The CDR3 spans 14 residues. V gave up 5 bases and J gave up 1 base, with 11 bases separating them. Germline V gene data show CDR1 as MNHEY and CDR2 as SMNVEV (reference sequence). The CDR3 DNA sequence: TGTGCCAGCAGTCGGGACATACCGAACACTGAAGCTTTCTTT. This encodes CASSRDIPNTEAFF.